This TCR beta chain comes out of a study of blood T cell repertoires in COVID-19. The CDR3 sequence is 15 residues long. Germline V gene lookup returns CDR1 SGHRS and CDR2 YFSETQ. V was shortened by 5 bases and J by 4 bases, with 16 bases between the two germline ends. The data were produced by immunoSEQ multiplex PCR, yet TCRdb's version contains in-frame clones alone and is incomplete. The sample holds roughly 43,000 clones, approximately 86% seen once. Sequences were obtained from peripheral blood. The J gene is TRBJ2-1, the V gene TRBV5-1; the D gene is possibly TRBD2 (6 bases). The TCR originated in a woman in her seventies with acute or convalescent COVID-19. CDR3 bases: TGCGCCAGCAGACCCGATTACGGGGGTTACAATGAGCAGTTCTTC. As protein: CASRPDYGGYNEQFF.